This TCR beta chain was found in a study of cytomegalovirus exposure and HLA in healthy donors. As for the study in general: The approximately 120 validation repertoires and the 650 to 850 first-cohort repertoires shared a platform, a later analysis reported.

General study findings and limits: The classifier was said to identify cytomegalovirus status with high specificity and sensitivity. Rare sequences made up most TCRs, while some public TCRs were found in many donors.

This clone was seen more than once but under ten times. Antigen specificity is unknown. The CDR3 spans 17 residues. The V gene end was trimmed by 0 bases and the J gene end by 3 bases; junction bases not matched to a gene: 6. Looked up from germline, CDR1 is SGHRS and CDR2 is YFSETQ. The repertoire was sequenced with immunoSEQ multiplex PCR; TCRdb's copy has only in-frame clones and lacks some. This sample has roughly 130,000 clones; almost 85% occur once, and the top ten carry about 1.5%. The specimen was PBMCs. The source of this sequence is a woman in her twenties or thirties in good health and CMV-seronegative. The chain joins TRBV5-1 to TRBJ2-3; 11 nucleotides agree with TRBD2. The CDR3 DNA reads TGCGCCAGCAGCTTGGCTTATAGCGGGGGGGGTACAGATACGCAGTATTTT. This sequence encodes CASSLAYSGGGTDTQYF.